This T cell receptor (beta chain) is from a study of CD8+ T cells in alopecia areata (dated by TCRdb to the late 2010s). In terms of the full investigation: The treated patients, all with moderate-to-severe alopecia areata, were enrolled in an open-label pilot trial of oral tofacitinib given at 5 to 10 mg twice daily. Patients received tofacitinib for 6 to 18 months and were then followed off drug for 6 months to check for delayed response and recurrence. The SALT score, which quantifies the percentage of affected scalp surface area, was used to measure disease severity in treated patients. To study T cell clonal expansion in alopecia areata, the researchers applied high-throughput TCRbeta sequencing to both the C3H/HeJ mouse model and human patients. Human TCRbeta sequencing covered scalp tissue and sorted CD4+ and CD8+ peripheral blood T cells from patchy and totalis/universalis alopecia areata patients and healthy controls. Biopsies were taken from tofacitinib-treated patients at baseline and at 4 and 24 weeks of treatment, and a later scalp biopsy was taken in several of the tofacitinib-treated patients. Scalp clonality was compared across normal scalp (n=4), patchy alopecia areata scalp (n=8), and alopecia totalis/universalis scalp (n=8). RNA was obtained with the PAXgene miRNA kit for fixed scalp, the miRNeasy kit for PBMCs, and the RNeasy kit for mouse skin. immunoSEQ multiplex PCR using 35 Vbeta forward primers and 13 Jbeta reverse primers was used to amplify TCRbeta CDR3 regions.

The protocol used for the library was the immunoSEQ multiplex PCR assay. To provide template for TCR sequencing, every sample had RNA extracted and reverse transcribed into cDNA. First-strand cDNA was synthesized using SuperScript III with a 2:1 mix of oligo-dT and random hexamers. Amplification bias was assessed with a synthetic immune receptor repertoire, and residual bias was removed computationally. As for how the authors treated the data: Raw reads were preprocessed to remove errors, and CDR3 was defined according to IMGT conventions as the region from the conserved cysteine to phenylalanine. Clonality was computed by normalizing Shannon entropy by log2 of the number of productive unique TCRs and subtracting the result from 1. Scalp TCRbeta sequences were cross-referenced with sorted blood CD4 and CD8 repertoires so that the CD4 or CD8 identity of scalp clones could be inferred. TCRdb took this table from immuneACCESS and kept in-frame rearrangements with V and J called. Such tables lack part of the clones; where checked against another copy, unresolved V genes explain under half of the gap, and the rest is unexplained. V and J calls and clone size are given by that table; D and trimming were obtained from the DNA. This sample holds roughly 190,000 clones; roughly 66% were observed only once. In total, the top ten clones hold about 0.94% of the sample.

The germline V gene gives CDR1 as SQVTM and CDR2 as ANQGSEA. The CDR3 contains 13 residues, cysteine and phenylalanine counted. The kept DNA is CDR3 alone, 39 bases in frame from the first base. Relative to germline, V is 5 bases shorter and J is 1 base shorter, with 11 bases between their ends. The study at large found these results: Scalp TCR repertoire analysis is complicated because resident alphabeta T cells in normal human skin are also sequenced, whereas mouse skin is dominated by gammadelta T cells. Because the treated cohort was small and included a single nonresponder, larger studies are needed to assess links between baseline CD8+ expansion and response. Tofacitinib significantly lowered scalp clonality and the number of expanded CD8+ clones among the top 100 scalp clones. Many expanded lesional clones were found to persist in scalp and blood during tofacitinib treatment, and relapse after treatment cessation may be partly explained by this persistence. Compared with mice, TCR sequences shared between patients were less clear, possibly partly because of HLA diversity across the patient population. Compared with normal scalp, lesional scalp had higher clonality and more expanded CD8+ clones, particularly in alopecia totalis/universalis, a pattern that suggests antigenic drive.

The intended sense of this specimen's time point label: roughly 24 weeks on oral tofacitinib. The treatment or condition tag for this specimen amounts to: oral pan-JAK inhibitor, 5-10 mg twice daily. Peripheral blood and lesional scalp punch biopsies were obtained from patients with alopecia areata. PBMCs were isolated by density centrifugation and stained for CD3, CD4 and CD8, after which CD4+ and CD8+ T cells were sorted on a FACSAria. With respect to this clone: Its antigen is still unknown. No qualities accompany the bases; no much larger clone lies one base away. Other DNA sequences from this sample encode an identical CDR3 as well.

The starting material was CD4+ T cells sorted from blood, obtained at week 24, from a patient treated with tofacitinib. The source is a human donor with alopecia areata. The receptor chain draws on TRBV29-1 and TRBJ1-1; TRBD1 could be the D gene, as 6 bases match. The CDR3 amino acid sequence is: CSVTTGSNTEAFF. The nucleotide sequence reads TGCAGCGTTACGACAGGATCGAACACTGAAGCTTTCTTT. The reference TRBV29-1 and TRBJ1-1 proteins fill in what lies around the CDR3, so the full variable domain reads SAVISQKPSRDICQRGTSLTIQCQVDSQVTMMFWYRQQPGQSLTLIATANQGSEATYESGFVIDKFPISRPNLTFSTLTVSNMSPEDSSIYLCSVTTGSNTEAFFGQGTRLTVV.